This T cell receptor beta chain is from a study of CD8 T cells in ankylosing spondylitis. This clonotype appeared a few times. TCRdb itself ran the 5' RACE reads through MiXCR, one entry per CDR3 protein. The sample shows approximately 150,000 distinct CDR3 sequences, roughly 30% of them seen only once. Trimming took off 3 bases at V and 1 base at J, with 9 bases between the two ends. The CDR3 runs 14 residues. In germline, CDR1 is SGHAT, CDR2 FQNNGV. The sequence was collected from a male donor with ankylosing spondylitis. Sequenced material: synovial fluid, either unsorted or a sorted T cell fraction (not recorded which). The V call is TRBV11-2, the J call TRBJ1-1, with TRBD1 as a possible D gene (5 bases). Here the CDR3 reads CASSFRQRNTEAFF. The DNA of the CDR3 is TGTGCCAGCAGCTTCAGACAGAGGAACACTGAAGCTTTCTTT.